The clone carrying this T cell receptor (beta chain) was recorded a few times. These data originate in a study of blood T cell repertoires in COVID-19. Profiled with immunoSEQ multiplex PCR; TCRdb holds only in-frame clones, not every one. The data contain fewer than 500,000 clones, around 87% of them singletons. Before being deemed recovered, Cohort 3 donors had two negative PCRs, clearance, or symptom resolution. CDR3 length: 13 amino acids. Trimming removed 0 bases from V and 7 bases from J, with 7 bases in between. Germline CDR1 MNHEY, CDR2 SVGAGI. Sequencing was done on a sample of PBMCs or T cells enriched from blood (not recorded which). The chain employs TRBV6-5 and TRBJ1-5; D is uncertain. The clonotype originates from a man younger than 45 who had recovered from COVID-19. CDR3 coding DNA: TGTGCCAGCAGTTACTCCGAGGGACAGCCCCAGCATTTT. It yields the protein CASSYSEGQPQHF.